These T cell receptor beta chains were read from a single sample in a study of T cells in Graves' hyperthyroidism and ophthalmopathy. TCRdb reprocessed the multiplex PCR reads via MiXCR and lists one record per CDR3 protein. The sample has about 610,000 distinct CDR3 sequences; roughly 14% are singletons. The sample was blood. These receptor sequences come from a woman aged 40 to 50 with Graves' ophthalmopathy. Each CDR3 is given with its conserved first and last residue. D genes are given only for firm matches. Clone size is given for some rows only: seen once, a few or many times, or a class if the clone is expanded.

j_gene | v_gene | abundance | d_gene | CDR3aa | CDR3nt
TRBJ1-2 | TRBV20-1 | many | NA | CSASQGIGYGYTF | TGCAGTGCTAGTCAGGGGATCGGCTATGGCTACACCTTC
TRBJ2-5 | TRBV10-2 | many | TRBD2 | CTSIPGTSASQETQYF | TGCACCAGCATTCCCGGGACTAGCGCAAGTCAAGAGACCCAGTACTTC
TRBJ2-5 | TRBV2 | many | NA | CASSPRDSRQETQYF | TGTGCCAGCAGTCCGCGGGACAGTCGTCAAGAGACCCAGTACTTC
TRBJ2-5 | TRBV15 | many | NA | CATSRVEETQYF | TGTGCCACCAGCAGAGTTGAGGAGACCCAGTACTTC
TRBJ1-1 | TRBV2 | few | TRBD1 | CASRKGQGNTEAFF | TGTGCCAGCAGGAAAGGACAGGGGAACACTGAAGCTTTCTTT
TRBJ2-7 | TRBV19 | NA | TRBD2 | CASSTSGSLTYEQYF | TGTGCCAGTAGTACTAGCGGGAGTTTAACCTACGAGCAGTACTTC
TRBJ2-7 | TRBV11-2 | many | TRBD2 | CASSLSVGGSEQYF | TGTGCCAGCAGCTTAAGTGTCGGGGGGTCCGAGCAGTACTTC
TRBJ2-7 | TRBV6-1 | NA | TRBD2 | CASSEPTFVAGAHEQYF | TGTGCCAGCAGTGAACCAACCTTCGTAGCGGGAGCCCACGAGCAGTACTTC
TRBJ2-5 | TRBV6-1 | many | TRBD2 | CASTLLGGETQYF | TGTGCCAGCACCCTTTTGGGGGGGGAGACCCAGTACTTC
TRBJ1-1 | TRBV10-3 | many | NA | CAIGTENTEAFF | TGTGCCATCGGCACAGAGAACACTGAAGCTTTCTTT
TRBJ2-7 | TRBV3-1 | NA | TRBD2 | CASSLGERGRGEQYF | TGTGCCAGCAGCCTCGGGGAGCGGGGCCGGGGCGAGCAGTACTTC
TRBJ2-7 | TRBV6-1 | many | NA | CASSPQRYEQYF | TGTGCCAGCAGCCCCCAGAGATACGAGCAGTACTTC
TRBJ1-1 | TRBV12-3/TRBV12-4 | NA | TRBD1 | CASIKQGGSTEAFF | TGTGCCAGCATTAAGCAGGGGGGTAGCACTGAAGCTTTCTTT
TRBJ2-5 | TRBV5-1 | few | NA | CASSRDGKTQYF | TGCGCCAGCAGTCGGGACGGGAAGACCCAGTACTTC
TRBJ2-5 | TRBV3-1 | few | NA | CASSPPGTQYF | TGTGCCAGCAGCCCCCCCGGGACCCAGTACTTC
TRBJ1-1 | TRBV12-3/TRBV12-4 | many | NA | CASNPTGSVGNTEAFF | TGTGCCAGCAATCCCACAGGCTCTGTCGGGAACACTGAAGCTTTCTTT
TRBJ1-1 | TRBV19 | NA | NA | CASRRGYSASNTEAFF | TGTGCCAGTAGAAGGGGTTACTCGGCCTCAAACACTGAAGCTTTCTTT
TRBJ2-5 | TRBV24-1 | many | TRBD1 | CATSDLGGQGEETQYF | TGTGCCACCAGTGATTTGGGGGGACAGGGTGAAGAGACCCAGTACTTC
TRBJ1-1 | TRBV5-4 | NA | NA | CASSFARARTANTEAFF | TGTGCCAGCAGCTTCGCTAGAGCCCGGACAGCCAACACTGAAGCTTTCTTT
TRBJ1-2 | TRBV27 | NA | TRBD1 | CASSTGVSNYGYTF | TGTGCCAGCAGTACAGGGGTTTCTAACTATGGCTACACCTTC
TRBJ1-2 | TRBV10-3 | many | NA | CAISVGPTLNYGYTF | TGTGCCATCAGTGTGGGCCCGACTCTCAACTATGGCTACACCTTC
TRBJ1-2 | TRBV6-2/TRBV6-3 | many | NA | CASSYSSAGRNYGYTF | TGTGCCAGCAGTTACTCGAGTGCAGGAAGAAACTATGGCTACACCTTC